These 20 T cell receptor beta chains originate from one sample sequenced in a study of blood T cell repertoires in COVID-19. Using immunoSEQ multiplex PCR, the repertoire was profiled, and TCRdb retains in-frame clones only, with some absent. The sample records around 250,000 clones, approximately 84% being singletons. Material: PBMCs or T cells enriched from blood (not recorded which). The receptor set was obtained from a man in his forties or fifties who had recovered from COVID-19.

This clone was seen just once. CDR3 sequence: CASSQAVEEWYSNQPQHF. CDR3 DNA sequence: TGCGCCAGCAGCCAAGCCGTGGAGGAGTGGTATAGCAATCAGCCCCAGCATTTT. The chain joins TRBV4-1 to TRBJ1-5; no firm D call. The CDR3 consists of 18 residues. The germline V gene encodes CDR1 MGHRA and CDR2 YSYEKL. V was clipped by 1 base and J by 0 bases, with 16 bases between them.

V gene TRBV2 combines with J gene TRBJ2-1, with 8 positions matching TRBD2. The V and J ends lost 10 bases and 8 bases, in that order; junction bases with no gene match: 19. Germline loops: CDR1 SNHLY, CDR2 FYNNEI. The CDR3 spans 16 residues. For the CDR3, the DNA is TGTGCCAACCGGGGAACCGGGACTAGTATCCGGCATGAGCAGTTCTTC. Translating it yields CANRGTGTSIRHEQFF.

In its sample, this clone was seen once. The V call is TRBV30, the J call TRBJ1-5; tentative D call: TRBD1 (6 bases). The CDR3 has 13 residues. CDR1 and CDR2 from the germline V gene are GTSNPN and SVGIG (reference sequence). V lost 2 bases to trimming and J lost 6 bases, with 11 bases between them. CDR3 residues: CAWSQQGFQPQHF. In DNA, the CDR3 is TGTGCCTGGAGTCAACAGGGCTTTCAGCCCCAGCATTTT.

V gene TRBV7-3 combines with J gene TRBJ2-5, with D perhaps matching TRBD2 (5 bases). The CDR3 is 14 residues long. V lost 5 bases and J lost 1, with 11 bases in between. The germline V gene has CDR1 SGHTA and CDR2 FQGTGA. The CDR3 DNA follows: TGTGCCAGCAGCCTCAGCGGATCCCAAGAGACCCAGTACTTC. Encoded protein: CASSLSGSQETQYF. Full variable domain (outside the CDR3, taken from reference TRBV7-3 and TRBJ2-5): GAGVSQTPSNKVTEKGKYVELRCDPISGHTALYWYRQSLGQGPEFLIYFQGTGAADDSGLPNDRFFAVRPEGSVSTLKIQRTERGDSAVYLCASSLSGSQETQYFGPGTRLLVL.

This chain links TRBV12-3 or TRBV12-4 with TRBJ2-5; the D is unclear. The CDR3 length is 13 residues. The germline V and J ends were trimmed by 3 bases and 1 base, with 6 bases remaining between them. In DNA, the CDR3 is TGTGCCAGCAGTTTCTACAGCCAAGAGACCCAGTACTTC. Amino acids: CASSFYSQETQYF.

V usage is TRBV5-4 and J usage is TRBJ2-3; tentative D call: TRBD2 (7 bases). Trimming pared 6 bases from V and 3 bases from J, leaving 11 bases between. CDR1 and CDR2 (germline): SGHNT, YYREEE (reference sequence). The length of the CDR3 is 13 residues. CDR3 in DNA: TGTGCCAGCAAAGGGGGGGGGACAGATACGCAGTATTTT. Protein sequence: CASKGGGTDTQYF.

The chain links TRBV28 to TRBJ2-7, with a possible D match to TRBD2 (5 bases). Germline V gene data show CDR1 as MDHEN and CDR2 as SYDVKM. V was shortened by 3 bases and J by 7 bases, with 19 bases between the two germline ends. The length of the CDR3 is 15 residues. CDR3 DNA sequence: TGTGCCAGCAGTTTGGCTATTCGGGGAGTGGGAGAGCAGTACTTC. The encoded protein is CASSLAIRGVGEQYF.

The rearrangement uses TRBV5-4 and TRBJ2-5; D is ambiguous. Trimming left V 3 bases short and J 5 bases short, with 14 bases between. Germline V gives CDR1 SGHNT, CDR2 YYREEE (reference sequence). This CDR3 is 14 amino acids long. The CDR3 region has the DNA TGTGCCAGCAGCTCGGTTTACGAGTCGGAGACCCAGTACTTC. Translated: CASSSVYESETQYF.

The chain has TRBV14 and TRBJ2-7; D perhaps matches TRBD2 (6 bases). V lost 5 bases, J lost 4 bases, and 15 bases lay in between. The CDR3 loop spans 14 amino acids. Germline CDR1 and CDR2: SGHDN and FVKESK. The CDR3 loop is CASSGRRDFYEQYF. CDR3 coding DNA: TGTGCCAGCAGCGGACGCCGGGACTTTTACGAGCAGTACTTC.

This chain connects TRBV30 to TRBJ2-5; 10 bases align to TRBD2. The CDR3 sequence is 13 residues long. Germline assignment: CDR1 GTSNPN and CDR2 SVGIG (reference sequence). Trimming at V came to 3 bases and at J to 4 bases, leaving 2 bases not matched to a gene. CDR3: CAWSSSGRETQYF. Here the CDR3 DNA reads TGTGCCTGGAGCTCTAGCGGGAGAGAGACCCAGTACTTC.

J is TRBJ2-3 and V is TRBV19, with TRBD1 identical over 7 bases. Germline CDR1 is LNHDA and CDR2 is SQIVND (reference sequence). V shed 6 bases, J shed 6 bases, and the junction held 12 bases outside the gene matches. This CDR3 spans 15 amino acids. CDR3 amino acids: CASRHQPGTADTQYF. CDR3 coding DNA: TGTGCCAGTAGACATCAACCCGGGACAGCGGATACGCAGTATTTT.

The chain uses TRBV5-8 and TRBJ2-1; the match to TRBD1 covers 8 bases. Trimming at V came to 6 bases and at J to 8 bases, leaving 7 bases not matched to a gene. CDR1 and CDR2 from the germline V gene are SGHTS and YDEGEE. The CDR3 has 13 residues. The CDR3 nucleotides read TGTGCCAGCACCCACCTACAGGGGGATGAGCAGTTCTTC. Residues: CASTHLQGDEQFF. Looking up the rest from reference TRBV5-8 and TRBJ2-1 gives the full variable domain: EAGVTQSPTHLIKTRGQQATLRCSPISGHTSVYWYQQALGLGLQFLLWYDEGEERNRGNFPPRFSGRQFPNYSSELNVNALELEDSALYLCASTHLQGDEQFFGPGTRLTVL.

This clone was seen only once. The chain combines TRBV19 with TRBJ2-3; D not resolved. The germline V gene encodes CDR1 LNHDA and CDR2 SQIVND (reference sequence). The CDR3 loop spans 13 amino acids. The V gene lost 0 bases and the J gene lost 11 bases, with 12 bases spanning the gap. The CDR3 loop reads CASSIDEFLEQYF. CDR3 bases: TGTGCCAGTAGTATAGATGAGTTTTTAGAGCAGTATTTT.

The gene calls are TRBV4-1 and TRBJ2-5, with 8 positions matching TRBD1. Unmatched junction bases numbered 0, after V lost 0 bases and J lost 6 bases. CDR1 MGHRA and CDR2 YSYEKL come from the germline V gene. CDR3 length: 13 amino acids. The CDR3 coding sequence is TGCGCCAGCAGCCAAGACAGGGGGCAGACCCAGTACTTC. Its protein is CASSQDRGQTQYF.

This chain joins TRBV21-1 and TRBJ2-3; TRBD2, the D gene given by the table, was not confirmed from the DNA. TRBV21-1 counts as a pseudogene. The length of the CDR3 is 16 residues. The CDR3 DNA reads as TGTGCCAGCAGCAAAGAAAAGCGGCCCCTCACAGATACGCAGTATTTT. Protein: CASSKEKRPLTDTQYF.

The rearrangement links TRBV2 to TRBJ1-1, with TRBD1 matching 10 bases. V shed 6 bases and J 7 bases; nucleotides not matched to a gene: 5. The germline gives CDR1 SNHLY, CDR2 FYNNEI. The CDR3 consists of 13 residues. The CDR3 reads CASRGQGRGEAFF. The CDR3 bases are TGTGCCAGCAGGGGACAGGGGCGGGGTGAAGCTTTCTTT.

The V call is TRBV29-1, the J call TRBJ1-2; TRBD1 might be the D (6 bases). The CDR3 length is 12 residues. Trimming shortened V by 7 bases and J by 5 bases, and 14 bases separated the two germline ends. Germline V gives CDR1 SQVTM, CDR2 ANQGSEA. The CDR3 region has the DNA TGCAGCGGGGGGGGACATAGTTATGGCTACACCTTC. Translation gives CSGGGHSYGYTF.

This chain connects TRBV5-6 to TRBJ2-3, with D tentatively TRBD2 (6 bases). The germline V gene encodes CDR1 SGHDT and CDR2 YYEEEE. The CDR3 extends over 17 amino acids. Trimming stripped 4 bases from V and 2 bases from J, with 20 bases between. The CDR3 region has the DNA TGTGCCAGCAGCGCGATTGGGGGGACCTTTCTCACAGATACGCAGTATTTT. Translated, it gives CASSAIGGTFLTDTQYF.

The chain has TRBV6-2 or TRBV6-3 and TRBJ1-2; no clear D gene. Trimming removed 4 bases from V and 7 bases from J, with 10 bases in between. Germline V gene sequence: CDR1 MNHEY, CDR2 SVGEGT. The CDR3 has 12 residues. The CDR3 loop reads CASSSGRSGYTF. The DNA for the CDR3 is TGTGCCAGCAGTTCTGGGCGCTCTGGCTACACCTTC.

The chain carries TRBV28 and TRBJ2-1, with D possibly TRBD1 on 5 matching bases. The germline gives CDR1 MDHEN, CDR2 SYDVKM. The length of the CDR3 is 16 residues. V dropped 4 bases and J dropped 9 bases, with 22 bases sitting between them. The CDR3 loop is CASSSLTEPLGGEQFF. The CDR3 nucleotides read TGTGCCAGCAGTTCCTTGACAGAACCCTTGGGCGGTGAGCAGTTCTTC.